This T cell receptor (beta chain) is drawn from a study of blood T cell repertoires in COVID-19. The germline gives CDR1 MDHEN, CDR2 SYDVKM. There are 15 residues in the CDR3. Germline trimming cut 7 bases from V and 6 bases from J; bases unmatched to any gene: 10. TCRdb's copy holds only in-frame clones and misses some; the assay was immunoSEQ multiplex PCR. The data show about 260,000 clones, 85% to 90% seen once. The sample comprised PBMCs or T cells enriched from blood (not recorded which). The origin of this receptor is a man aged 50 to 60 who had been exposed to COVID-19. The genes are TRBV28 and TRBJ1-5; 9 nucleotides agree with TRBD1. CDR3: CASTWGTGKFQPQHF. The CDR3 DNA sequence: TGTGCCAGCACTTGGGGGACAGGGAAGTTTCAGCCCCAGCATTTT.